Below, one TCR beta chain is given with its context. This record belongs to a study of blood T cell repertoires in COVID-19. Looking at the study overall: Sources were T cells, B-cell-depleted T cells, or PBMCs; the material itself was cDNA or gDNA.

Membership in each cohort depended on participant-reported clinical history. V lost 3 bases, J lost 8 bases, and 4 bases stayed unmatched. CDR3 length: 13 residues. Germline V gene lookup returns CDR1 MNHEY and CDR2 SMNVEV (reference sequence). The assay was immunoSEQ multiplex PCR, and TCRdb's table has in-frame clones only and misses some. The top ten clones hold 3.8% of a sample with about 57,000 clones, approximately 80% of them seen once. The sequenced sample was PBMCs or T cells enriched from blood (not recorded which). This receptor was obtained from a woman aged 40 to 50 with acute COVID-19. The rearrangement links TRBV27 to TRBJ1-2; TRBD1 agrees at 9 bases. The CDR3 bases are TGTGCCAGCAGTTTGGGACAGGGCGACGGCTACACCTTC. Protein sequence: CASSLGQGDGYTF.